These 7 T cell receptor beta chains were all obtained from the same sample, sequenced in a study of spatial heterogeneity in lung cancer. Study-wide results and limits: Tumor mutation count correlated with how many alpha and beta TCRs expanded intratumorally.

TCRdb reprocessed the 5' RACE reads with MiXCR, giving one entry per CDR3 protein. Among over 3,000 distinct CDR3 sequences, more than 7% were seen once, and the ten largest hold approximately 11%. Time point denoted: sample taken at primary tumor resection. These receptors' antigens are unknown. Sequences were derived from lung tumor tissue, sampled at surgery. The receptors derive from a male donor with early-stage non-small cell lung cancer.

The chain has TRBV12-3 or TRBV12-4 and TRBJ2-1; the match to TRBD2 covers 13 bases. Trimming at V came to 6 bases and at J to 3 bases, leaving 5 bases not matched to a gene. The CDR3 is 16 residues long. The CDR3 here is CASSKRTSGSYNEQFF. CDR3 bases: TGTGCCAGCAGCAAACGGACTAGCGGGAGCTACAATGAGCAGTTCTTC.

By share, this clonotype counts as large. V and J are TRBV6-2 or TRBV6-3 and TRBJ2-5, with D possibly TRBD2 on 6 matching bases. CDR1 and CDR2 from the germline V gene are MNHEY and SVGEGT. The CDR3 has 13 residues. V was trimmed by 6 bases and J by 0 bases, leaving 8 bases between them. The CDR3 sequence is CASSRDYQETQYF. CDR3 DNA sequence: TGTGCCAGCAGCCGGGACTACCAAGAGACCCAGTACTTC.

This clonotype is termed medium-sized (0.01 to 0.1%). The gene calls are TRBV11-2 and TRBJ2-6; D is perhaps TRBD1 (6 bases). Deletions cut 5 bases from V and 1 base from J, with 18 bases between. The V gene's germline CDR1 is SGHAT and CDR2 FQNNGV. The CDR3 consists of 18 residues. In DNA form, the CDR3 reads TGTGCCAGCAGCCCAATGGGGGCCGGGAATTCTGGGGCCAACGTCCTGACTTTC. Its protein product is CASSPMGAGNSGANVLTF.

In its sample, this clonotype is medium-sized. The V and J genes are TRBV11-2 and TRBJ1-3, with 7 bases aligning to TRBD1. With V trimmed by 5 bases and J by 2 bases, 6 bases remained unmatched. CDR3 length: 15 residues. CDR1 and CDR2 from the germline V gene are SGHAT and FQNNGV. The CDR3 nucleotides are TGTGCCAGCAGCCTCGACAGGGTGGCTGGAAACACCATATATTTT. Translated: CASSLDRVAGNTIYF.

The chain recombines TRBV3-1 with TRBJ2-7, with D perhaps matching TRBD1 (6 bases). The V end was cut by 7 bases, the J end by 7 bases, with 11 bases between. The CDR3 extends over 11 amino acids. Germline V gene lookup returns CDR1 LGHDT and CDR2 YNNKEL (reference sequence). The CDR3 reads CASTLGGEQYF. CDR3 in DNA: TGTGCCAGCACCCTAGGGGGAGAGCAGTACTTC.

Sample share makes this clonotype medium-sized. The chain uses TRBV7-8 and TRBJ2-4, with 7 nucleotides matching TRBD1. Losses at the gene ends were 7 bases for V and 5 bases for J; bases not matched to a gene: 2. This CDR3 region has 12 residues. Germline lookup yields CDR1 SGHVS and CDR2 FQNEAQ. The CDR3 is CASTGTENIQYF. DNA for the CDR3: TGTGCCAGCACCGGGACAGAAAACATTCAGTACTTC.

By share, this clonotype ranks as medium-sized. The chain recombines TRBV12-3 or TRBV12-4 with TRBJ1-3; tentative D call: TRBD1 (6 bases). The CDR3 has 15 residues. Trimming cost V 7 bases and J 3 bases, with 16 bases left between them. The CDR3 loop is CASNKDRVSGNTIYF. CDR3 nucleotide sequence: TGTGCCAGCAATAAGGACAGAGTTAGTGGAAACACCATATATTTT.